Listed below are T cell receptor beta chains from one sample, sequenced in a study of blood T cell repertoires in COVID-19. The repertoire was sequenced with immunoSEQ multiplex PCR; TCRdb's copy has only in-frame clones and lacks some. The table has 150,000 or so clones, about 84% seen once. The specimen sequenced was PBMCs or T cells enriched from blood (not recorded which). The receptors shown here come from a man aged 35 to 55 who had recovered from COVID-19. Each CDR3 is given with its conserved first and last residue. The D gene is left open where the match is weak. A row's size may be missing; if present it is once, few, many or a size class.

TRBV6-2/TRBV6-3	.	TRBJ2-5	TRBD2	CASSEAGDQETQYF	TGTGCCAGCAGTGAGGCGGGGGACCAAGAGACCCAGTACTTC
TRBV7-6	.	TRBJ2-1	TRBD1	CASSLAWDRDHNEQFF	TGTGCCAGCAGCTTAGCTTGGGACAGGGACCACAATGAGCAGTTCTTC
TRBV18	.	TRBJ1-1	.	CASSPPSTGMNTEAFF	TGTGCCAGCTCACCTCCCTCAACAGGGATGAACACTGAAGCTTTCTTT
TRBV2	.	TRBJ2-1	.	CASAYGSGSNEQFF	TGTGCCAGCGCCTACGGGTCGGGGAGCAATGAGCAGTTCTTC
TRBV4-1	.	TRBJ1-5	TRBD1	CASSQGSPRGQGGQPQHF	TGCGCCAGCAGCCAAGGGTCCCCGAGAGGACAGGGCGGACAGCCCCAGCATTTT
TRBV12-3/TRBV12-4	.	TRBJ1-2	.	CASSDRSPGGYTF	TGTGCCAGCAGCGACAGGTCCCCGGGTGGCTACACCTTC
TRBV5-1	.	TRBJ1-1	TRBD1	CASSPVTGGGNTEAFF	TGCGCCAGCAGCCCCGTGACAGGGGGCGGAAACACTGAAGCTTTCTTT
TRBV7-9	few	TRBJ1-2	TRBD1	CASSQSQGRGASSDYGYTF	TGTGCCAGCAGCCAATCACAGGGGAGAGGGGCAAGTTCCGACTATGGCTACACCTTC
TRBV7-2	.	TRBJ1-1	TRBD1	CASTWDRNTEAFF	TGTGCCAGCACCTGGGACAGGAACACTGAAGCTTTCTTT
TRBV9	.	TRBJ2-3	.	CASSVVDTDTQYF	TGTGCCAGCAGCGTAGTAGACACAGATACGCAGTATTTT
TRBV14	.	TRBJ2-1	TRBD2	CASSPRLTSNNEQFF	TGTGCCAGCAGCCCTCGCCTGACTAGCAACAATGAGCAGTTCTTC
TRBV2	.	TRBJ2-5	.	CASSTLQGAKETQYF	TGTGCCAGCAGTACTCTACAGGGAGCGAAGGAGACCCAGTACTTC
TRBV4-1	.	TRBJ2-4	.	CASSQETTQYF	TGCGCCAGCAGCCAAGAGACAACTCAGTACTTC
TRBV19	.	TRBJ2-1	.	CASSIARLRNEQFF	TGTGCCAGTAGTATTGCGAGACTGCGGAATGAGCAGTTCTTC
TRBV19	once	TRBJ1-2	TRBD1	CASSIMGKGQNYGYTF	TGTGCCAGTAGTATCATGGGGAAGGGACAGAACTATGGCTACACCTTC
TRBV11-3	.	TRBJ2-1	.	CASSITGYNEQFF	TGTGCCAGCAGCATAACAGGTTACAATGAGCAGTTCTTC
TRBV9	.	TRBJ2-3	TRBD1	CASSQTGGFSTDTQYF	TGTGCCAGCAGCCAAACAGGGGGCTTCTCCACAGATACGCAGTATTTT
TRBV9	.	TRBJ1-6	.	CASSVSTPSSYNSPLHF	TGTGCCAGCAGCGTGTCGACACCCAGCTCCTATAATTCACCCCTCCACTTT
TRBV23-1	.	TRBJ2-2	TRBD1	CASSQSGRTGDTGELFF	TGCGCCAGCAGTCAATCCGGCCGGACAGGGGACACCGGGGAGCTGTTTTTT
TRBV9	.	TRBJ2-7	.	CAGSTPPGQGTYKQYF	TGTGCCGGATCCACACCTCCGGGACAAGGAACGTATAAGCAGTACTTC
TRBV7-9	.	TRBJ1-2	.	CASSLVAQRLYGYTF	TGTGCCAGCAGCTTAGTCGCCCAGCGACTTTATGGCTACACCTTC
TRBV5-4	.	TRBJ2-3	TRBD1	CASSWGDRGRPDTQYF	TGTGCCAGCAGCTGGGGGGACAGGGGACGTCCAGATACGCAGTATTTT
TRBV9	.	TRBJ2-3	TRBD1	CASSVGTGDLTDTQYF	TGTGCCAGCAGCGTCGGGACAGGGGATCTCACAGATACGCAGTATTTT
TRBV4-1	few	TRBJ1-1	.	CASSIGGVDAEAFF	TGCGCCAGCAGCATCGGGGGTGTAGACGCTGAAGCTTTCTTT
TRBV2	.	TRBJ2-4	.	CASSGRGTKNIQYF	TGTGCCAGCAGTGGACGGGGGACCAAAAACATTCAGTACTTC
TRBV4-2	.	TRBJ2-2	.	CASSQFRGAMGTGELFF	TGTGCCAGCAGCCAGTTCCGGGGGGCCATGGGAACCGGGGAGCTGTTTTTT
TRBV6-1	once	TRBJ1-2	TRBD1	CASSEDRGLGVGYTF	TGTGCCAGCAGTGAAGACAGGGGCCTGGGAGTAGGCTACACCTTC
TRBV7-3	.	TRBJ2-1	TRBD1	CASSPGGTGIYEQFF	TGTGCCAGCAGCCCAGGGGGGACAGGGATATATGAGCAGTTCTTC
TRBV29-1	.	TRBJ1-1	.	CSVLQSHTEAFF	TGCAGCGTTCTCCAGTCCCACACTGAAGCTTTCTTT
TRBV24-1	.	TRBJ2-3	.	CATSDASGGSRTDTQYF	TGTGCCACCAGTGATGCGAGTGGAGGGTCTAGAACAGATACGCAGTATTTT
TRBV3-1/TRBV3-2	.	TRBJ1-5	.	CASGGGDSNQPQHF	TGTGCCAGCGGGGGAGGGGATAGCAATCAGCCCCAGCATTTT
TRBV18	.	TRBJ1-6	.	CASSQGRGSPLHF	TGTGCCAGCTCACAGGGGCGCGGTTCACCCCTCCACTTT
TRBV19	.	TRBJ1-4	.	CASSTTGLRTEKLFF	TGTGCCAGTAGTACTACAGGGCTTCGGACAGAAAAACTGTTTTTT
TRBV10-3	.	TRBJ2-7	TRBD2	CAISDGLAGAPRYEQYF	TGTGCCATCAGTGATGGGCTAGCGGGGGCCCCCCGGTACGAGCAGTACTTC
TRBV5-6	.	TRBJ1-1	TRBD1	CASLGGFRTEAFF	TGTGCCAGCCTAGGGGGCTTCCGCACTGAAGCTTTCTTT
TRBV30	.	TRBJ1-1	TRBD1	CAWSRGPNTEAFF	TGTGCCTGGTCCAGGGGGCCGAACACTGAAGCTTTCTTT
TRBV5-6	few	TRBJ2-2	.	CASSLATGYTGELFF	TGTGCCAGCAGCTTGGCCACAGGATATACCGGGGAGCTGTTTTTT
TRBV2	once	TRBJ1-6	.	CASSEQGPYNSPLHF	TGTGCCAGCAGTGAACAGGGGCCTTATAATTCACCCCTCCACTTT
TRBV24-1	.	TRBJ2-5	.	CATSDMGAQETQYF	TGTGCCACCAGTGATATGGGGGCCCAAGAGACCCAGTACTTC
TRBV5-1	.	TRBJ2-1	TRBD1	CASSGGTGGSYNEQFF	TGCGCCAGCAGCGGCGGGACAGGGGGCTCCTACAATGAGCAGTTCTTC
TRBV24-1	.	TRBJ1-2	TRBD1	CATSDGTEGAMRGYTF	TGTGCCACCAGTGATGGGACAGAGGGGGCCATGAGGGGCTACACCTTC
TRBV4-1	.	TRBJ2-2	.	CASQGNGNTGELFF	TGCGCCAGCCAGGGGAATGGGAACACCGGGGAGCTGTTTTTT
TRBV3-1/TRBV3-2	.	TRBJ2-3	TRBD2	CASSQVASGGFADTQYF	TGTGCCAGCAGCCAAGTGGCTAGCGGGGGGTTTGCAGATACGCAGTATTTT